One and the same sample provided the 4 T cell receptor beta chains below, sequenced in a study of blood T cell repertoires in COVID-19. TCRdb's copy holds only in-frame clones and misses some; the assay was immunoSEQ multiplex PCR. Of hundreds of thousands of clones in the sample, roughly 85% were seen once. The sample was PBMCs or T cells enriched from blood (not recorded which). The receptors shown here come from a man aged 35 to 55 who had been exposed to COVID-19.

The V and J genes are TRBV30 and TRBJ2-5; D unclear. Germline V gene sequence: CDR1 GTSNPN, CDR2 SVGIG (reference sequence). With 8 bases removed from V and 5 bases from J, the gap between germline ends came to 12 bases. There are 11 residues in the CDR3. CDR3 sequence reads: CAHAGMETQYF. For the CDR3, the DNA is TGTGCCCATGCAGGCATGGAGACCCAGTACTTC.

This clone was found once. V usage is TRBV18 and J usage is TRBJ2-3; 8 nucleotides match TRBD1. Germline V gene lookup returns CDR1 KGHSH and CDR2 LQKENI. The J segment lost 5 bases and the V segment lost 6 bases, leaving 7 bases of the junction unmatched. CDR3 length: 14 amino acids. CDR3 in DNA: TGTGCCAGCTCGAAAAACAGGGGGAAAGATACGCAGTATTTT. Translated: CASSKNRGKDTQYF.

This chain connects TRBV4-1 to TRBJ1-1; D is ambiguous. The CDR3 sequence is 15 residues long. V gave up 4 bases and J gave up 0 bases, with 12 bases separating them. Germline V CDR1 and CDR2: MGHRA, YSYEKL. In DNA form, the CDR3 reads TGCGCCAGCAGCCCCTACAGTGAGATGAACACTGAAGCTTTCTTT. Its protein is CASSPYSEMNTEAFF.

This CDR3 reads CASSSLSYIGNTGELFF. The CDR3 DNA reads TGTGCCAGCAGTTCCCTTAGCTATATTGGGAACACCGGGGAGCTGTTTTTT. J is TRBJ2-2 and V is TRBV6-2 or TRBV6-3; D gene unclear. V was trimmed by 4 bases and J by 1 base, leaving 16 bases between them. The CDR3 consists of 17 residues. Germline-derived CDR1 and CDR2 are MNHEY and SVGEGT.